Each of the 20 T cell receptor beta chains below was sequenced from the same sample in a study of blood T cell repertoires in COVID-19. Method: immunoSEQ multiplex PCR; TCRdb's copy keeps in-frame clones and lacks some. The sample lists under 300,000 clones, roughly 82% seen once, with 4.5% to 6% in the top ten. Input material: peripheral blood. These receptors were taken from a woman at least 80 years old with active or convalescent COVID-19.

The chain uses TRBV28 and TRBJ2-7, with TRBD2 matching over 16 bases. The CDR3 is 16 residues long. J gave up 4 bases and V 5 bases, and 5 bases lay outside the gene matches. The germline V gene has CDR1 MDHEN and CDR2 SYDVKM. The CDR3 spells CASSIPGLAGGYEQYF. The DNA for the CDR3 is TGTGCCAGCAGTATCCCGGGACTAGCGGGAGGGTACGAGCAGTACTTC.

The chain has TRBV5-1 and TRBJ1-3, with no clear D. Germline CDR1 SGHRS, CDR2 YFSETQ. Trimming took off 5 bases at V and 2 bases at J, with 11 bases between the two ends. This CDR3 is built from 14 residues. The CDR3, as DNA: TGCGCCAGCAGTCCTGATTCGGCTGGAAACACCATATATTTT. It translates to CASSPDSAGNTIYF.

The chain couples TRBV24-1 to TRBJ2-1; D possibly corresponds to TRBD1 (6 bases). With 3 bases removed from V and 4 bases from J, the gap between germline ends came to 12 bases. The CDR3 has 15 residues. The germline V gene encodes CDR1 KGHDR and CDR2 SFDVKD. The CDR3 reads CATSDPRQDYNEQFF. In DNA form, the CDR3 reads TGTGCCACCAGTGATCCTAGACAGGATTACAATGAGCAGTTCTTC.

This rearrangement joins TRBV7-2 to TRBJ1-1, with a weak D call TRBD1 (5 bases). Germline V CDR1 and CDR2: SGHTA, FQGNSA. The CDR3 is made up of 14 amino acids. With 7 bases removed from V and 0 bases from J, the gap between germline ends came to 12 bases. The CDR3 loop is CASTLDRMNTEAFF. Written as DNA, the CDR3 is TGTGCCAGCACCCTCGACAGAATGAACACTGAAGCTTTCTTT. The full variable domain, completed using reference TRBV7-2 and TRBJ1-1, is GAGVSQSPSNKVTEKGKDVELRCDPISGHTALYWYRQSLGQGLEFLIYFQGNSAPDKSGLPSDRFSAERTGGSVSTLTIQRTQQEDSAVYLCASTLDRMNTEAFFGQGTRLTVV.

The V gene is TRBV19, the J gene TRBJ1-1; D may be TRBD1 (5 bases). The CDR3 spans 15 residues. Per germline, CDR1 LNHDA and CDR2 SQIVND (reference sequence). V lost 5 bases and J lost 3, with 16 bases in between. In nucleotides, the CDR3 is TGTGCCAGTAGTCTTGGCGGGGGACGTTACACTGAAGCTTTCTTT. It encodes CASSLGGGRYTEAFF.

J is TRBJ1-3 and V is TRBV5-1, with TRBD1 identical over 7 bases. The V and J ends lost 5 bases and 2 bases, in that order; junction bases with no gene match: 4. Germline CDR1 is SGHRS and CDR2 is YFSETQ. This CDR3 is 14 amino acids long. CDR3 bases: TGCGCCAGCAGATCCCAGGGGGCTGGAAACACCATATATTTT. It specifies CASRSQGAGNTIYF.

The CDR3 loop is CASSSPYEQFF. CDR3 coding DNA: TGTGCCAGCAGCTCTCCCTATGAGCAGTTCTTC. V usage is TRBV5-4 and J usage is TRBJ2-1; no definite D call. Germline V gene data show CDR1 as SGHNT and CDR2 as YYREEE (reference sequence). The CDR3 loop spans 11 amino acids. Trimming pared 3 bases from V and 8 bases from J, leaving 6 bases between.

The rearrangement links TRBV19 to TRBJ2-5; 7 bases are shared with TRBD1. Germline lookup yields CDR1 LNHDA and CDR2 SQIVND (reference sequence). This CDR3 has 15 amino acids. V was clipped by 5 bases and J by 0 bases; unmatched bases: 6. CDR3 nucleotide sequence: TGTGCCAGTAGTCACCTAGACAGGGACCAAGAGACCCAGTACTTC. Protein product: CASSHLDRDQETQYF. Variable domain in full (rest from reference TRBV19 and TRBJ2-5): DGGITQSPKYLFRKEGQNVTLSCEQNLNHDAMYWYRQDPGQGLRLIYYSQIVNDFQKGDIAEGYSVSREKKESFPLTVTSAQKNPTAFYLCASSHLDRDQETQYFGPGTRLLVL.

The chain couples TRBV5-1 to TRBJ2-7, with 7 bases fitting TRBD1. Germline V gene sequence: CDR1 SGHRS, CDR2 YFSETQ. V gave up 4 bases and J gave up 2 bases; unmatched junction bases: 9. The CDR3 has 15 amino acids. This CDR3 is CASSPRQGSAYEQYF. In DNA, the CDR3 is TGCGCCAGCAGCCCCCGACAGGGTTCTGCCTACGAGCAGTACTTC. Looking up the rest from reference TRBV5-1 and TRBJ2-7 gives the full variable domain: KAGVTQTPRYLIKTRGQQVTLSCSPISGHRSVSWYQQTPGQGLQFLFEYFSETQRNKGNFPGRFSGRQFSNSRSEMNVSTLELGDSALYLCASSPRQGSAYEQYFGPGTRLTVT.

The CDR3 protein is CASKVTDTNTGELFF. In DNA form, the CDR3 reads TGTGCCAGCAAAGTCACCGACACGAACACCGGGGAGCTGTTTTTT. The chain joins TRBV4-2 to TRBJ2-2; D gene ambiguous. V lost 7 bases, J lost 0 bases, and 12 bases lay in between. The CDR3 has 15 residues. The germline V gene has CDR1 LGHNA and CDR2 YNFKEQ.

The rearrangement joins TRBV28 to TRBJ1-1, with D perhaps matching TRBD1 (5 bases). CDR1 is MDHEN and CDR2 is SYDVKM in the germline V gene. The CDR3 runs 14 residues. Trimming removed 3 bases from V and 5 bases from J, with 13 bases in between. CDR3 in amino acids: CASSFSGGVTEAFF. The CDR3 DNA follows: TGTGCCAGCAGTTTTTCGGGGGGAGTGACTGAAGCTTTCTTT.

This clone appeared a single time. The rearrangement links TRBV29-1 to TRBJ2-3, with D possibly TRBD1 on 6 matching bases. The CDR3 has 13 amino acids. CDR1 and CDR2 from the germline V gene are SQVTM and ANQGSEA. The ends were cut back, 6 bases at V and 5 bases at J, with 15 bases in the middle. The chain's CDR3 is CSVAHRVKDTQYF. The CDR3 coding sequence is TGCAGCGTAGCTCACAGGGTAAAAGATACGCAGTATTTT.

This clone was detected a few times. The J gene is TRBJ2-3, the V gene TRBV27; 10 bases agree with TRBD1. This CDR3 region has 15 residues. The junction had 9 bases not matched to a gene; V was cut back by 6 bases and J by 6 bases. CDR1 MNHEY and CDR2 SMNVEV come from the germline V gene (reference sequence). In nucleotides, the CDR3 is TGTGCCAGCAGCGGGACAGGGGATGTTTCGGATACGCAGTATTTT. Protein sequence: CASSGTGDVSDTQYF.

This sequence joins TRBV3-1 (or the pseudogene TRBV3-2) and TRBJ1-1; tentatively, D is TRBD1 (5 bases). The ends were cut back, 2 bases at V and 10 bases at J, with 11 bases in the middle. The CDR3 is made up of 12 amino acids. Germline V CDR1 and CDR2: LGHDT, YNNKEL (reference sequence). CDR3 coding DNA: TGTGCCAGCAGCCAAAGGGGAGGAGGAGCTTTCTTT. Protein: CASSQRGGGAFF.

This sequence joins TRBV6-9 and TRBJ1-1, with TRBD1 identical over 7 bases. V lost 4 bases to trimming and J lost 5 bases; unmatched junction nucleotides: 7. This CDR3 is built from 14 residues. In germline, CDR1 is MNHGY, CDR2 SVAAGI. CDR3 coding DNA: TGTGCCAGCAGTTCGACAGGGAAGAGGACTGAAGCTTTCTTT. Its protein product is CASSSTGKRTEAFF.

This clone came up a few times. The chain has TRBV28 and TRBJ1-2; D uncertain. The V and J ends lost 6 bases and 4 bases respectively, with 15 bases between them. This CDR3 is built from 14 residues. From germline, CDR1 is MDHEN and CDR2 SYDVKM. The CDR3 reads CASSPHEPLYGYTF. As DNA, the CDR3 is TGTGCCAGCAGCCCCCATGAGCCCCTCTATGGCTACACCTTC.

The chain employs TRBV27 and TRBJ2-3, with TRBD2 identical over 7 bases. This CDR3 region has 15 residues. V lost 6 bases, J lost 6 bases, and 12 bases stayed unmatched. Germline V gene sequence: CDR1 MNHEY, CDR2 SMNVEV (reference sequence). As DNA, the CDR3 is TGTGCCAGCAGGGGAGGAGCGGGACGCAGCGATACGCAGTATTTT. Translated: CASRGGAGRSDTQYF.

This clone was seen just once. The chain carries TRBV30 and TRBJ1-4, with a weak D call TRBD1 (5 bases). V was trimmed by 0 bases and J by 6 bases, leaving 11 bases between them. Germline lookup yields CDR1 GTSNPN and CDR2 SVGIG (reference sequence). CDR3 length equals 14 residues. The CDR3 loop reads CAWSVLGEDEKLFF. The DNA of the CDR3 is TGTGCCTGGAGTGTACTAGGGGAGGATGAAAAACTGTTTTTT.

The chain uses TRBV7-9 and TRBJ1-1, with TRBD1 as a possible D gene (5 bases). V was clipped by 1 base and J by 5 bases, with 17 bases between them. The CDR3 is made up of 16 amino acids. CDR1 SEHNR and CDR2 FQNEAQ come from the germline V gene (reference sequence). The CDR3 DNA follows: TGTGCCAGCAGCTTAGATGTGGGGGGTTTTTGGACTGAAGCTTTCTTT. Amino acids: CASSLDVGGFWTEAFF.

This clone was recorded a few times. The same CDR3 is also encoded by other DNA sequences in this sample. The V and J genes are TRBV5-1 and TRBJ1-3; the D gene is possibly TRBD1 (6 bases). In germline, CDR1 is SGHRS, CDR2 YFSETQ. The CDR3 loop spans 15 amino acids. Trimming shortened V by 4 bases and J by 3 bases, and 14 bases separated the two germline ends. CDR3 in amino acids: CASSPQGTSGNTIYF. Written as DNA, the CDR3 is TGCGCCAGCAGCCCACAGGGTACTAGTGGAAACACCATATATTTT.